This T cell receptor beta chain was observed in a study of blood T cell repertoires in COVID-19. In the study overall: The United States, Italy and Spain were the sources of the acute and convalescent COVID-19 samples.

This CDR3 region has 13 residues. V lost 8 bases, J lost 2 bases, and 3 bases stayed unmatched. CDR1 and CDR2 from the germline V gene are MNHEY and SVGAGI. Here immunoSEQ multiplex PCR was the method, and the copy in TCRdb shows in-frame clones only, minus some. The sample yields about 230,000 clones, 75% to 85% seen once. This chain joins TRBV6-5 and TRBJ2-7, with 10 positions matching TRBD1. The sample comprised peripheral blood. This sequence originates from a woman in her thirties or forties who had recovered from COVID-19. CDR3 DNA: TGTGCCAGCGCCGGGACAGGGGCCTACGAGCAGTACTTC. Translation gives CASAGTGAYEQYF.